Presented here are 8 T cell receptor beta chains from one specimen sequenced in a study of Graves' ophthalmopathy and Graves' hyperthyroidism. CDR3 regions of TCR beta were amplified from RNA transcripts. The authors performed first-round RT-PCR with HTBI primers and then a second-round multiplex PCR. TCRdb reanalysed the multiplex PCR reads using MiXCR and keeps one entry per CDR3 protein. The sample consists of 500,000 to 700,000 distinct CDR3 sequences, less than 45% of them appearing once. The sample was peripheral blood or thyroid tissue (not recorded which). These TCRs come from an adult man with Graves' hyperthyroidism.

In the case of this clonotype: This may come from a read error, since a much larger clone is one base off. The chain links TRBV20-1 to TRBJ2-7; D call uncertain. The CDR3 length is 12 residues. V gave up 1 base and J gave up 9 bases, with 13 bases separating them. Per germline, CDR1 DFQATT and CDR2 SNEGSKA (reference sequence). The CDR3 sequence is CSARVNMDGQYF. The CDR3 nucleotides are TGCAGTGCTAGAGTTAATATGGACGGGCAGTACTTC.

The V call is TRBV19, the J call TRBJ2-7, with 11 bases aligning to TRBD2. V lost 5 bases, J lost 6 bases, and 6 bases stayed unmatched. The CDR3 runs to 14 residues. CDR1 LNHDA and CDR2 SQIVND come from the germline V gene (reference sequence). CDR3 region: CASSPGTSGSEQYF. CDR3 nucleotides: TGTGCCAGTAGTCCCGGGACTAGCGGAAGCGAGCAGTACTTC.

This chain connects TRBV7-3 to TRBJ2-7, with TRBD1 matching over 9 bases. The CDR3 contains 14 residues. CDR1 and CDR2 (germline): SGHTA, FQGTGA. Germline trimming cut 6 bases from V and 7 bases from J; bases unmatched to any gene: 10. The CDR3 spells CASRAQGASGEQYF. The CDR3 DNA is TGTGCCAGCAGGGCACAGGGGGCGAGCGGGGAGCAGTACTTC.

This clonotype was found many times. The chain links TRBV12-3 or TRBV12-4 to TRBJ1-2; TRBD1 matches 7 bases. J lost 8 bases, V lost 5 bases, and 8 bases had no gene match. This CDR3 has 13 amino acids. The CDR3 DNA reads TGTGCCAGCAGTCTCGGACAGGCCTGGGGCTACACCTTC. It yields the protein CASSLGQAWGYTF.

At least ten counts were recorded for this clonotype. V usage is TRBV2 and J usage is TRBJ2-7; 12 nucleotides match TRBD2. CDR3 length: 17 residues. From germline, CDR1 is SNHLY and CDR2 FYNNEI. J lost 5 bases, V lost 2 bases, and 10 bases had no gene match. The CDR3 DNA follows: TGTGCCAGCAGTGAAATTCTAACTAGCGGGAGGATCGACGAGCAGTACTTC. This translates into CASSEILTSGRIDEQYF.

The chain recombines TRBV4-1 with TRBJ1-3; D remains unclear. The V end was cut by 2 bases, the J end by 1 base, with 9 bases between. This CDR3 is built from 15 residues. Germline CDR1 reads MGHRA; CDR2 reads YSYEKL. The CDR3: CASSQQVVSGNTIYF. The CDR3 bases are TGCGCCAGCAGCCAACAGGTGGTTTCTGGAAACACCATATATTTT.

In its sample, this clonotype was seen a few times. This sequence joins TRBV19 and TRBJ2-7; no clear D gene. Germline CDR1 reads LNHDA; CDR2 reads SQIVND (reference sequence). V was shortened by 5 bases and J by 0 bases, with 8 bases between the two germline ends. The CDR3 sequence is 13 residues long. The CDR3 nucleotides read TGTGCCAGTAGTCTCCTCGCCTCCTACGAGCAGTACTTC. Translation gives CASSLLASYEQYF. Full variable domain (outside the CDR3, taken from reference TRBV19 and TRBJ2-7): DGGITQSPKYLFRKEGQNVTLSCEQNLNHDAMYWYRQDPGQGLRLIYYSQIVNDFQKGDIAEGYSVSREKKESFPLTVTSAQKNPTAFYLCASSLLASYEQYFGPGTRLTVT.

This clonotype was picked up many times. The genes are TRBV25-1 and TRBJ2-7; D gene ambiguous. This CDR3 region has 13 residues. Germline assignment: CDR1 MGHDK and CDR2 SYGVNS. V was shortened by 4 bases and J by 3 bases, with 10 bases between the two germline ends. CDR3 protein: CASSGLKGYEQYF. The CDR3 region has the DNA TGTGCCAGCAGTGGACTCAAAGGCTACGAGCAGTACTTC.